These 20 T cell receptor beta chains came from one sample sequenced in a study of cytomegalovirus exposure and HLA in healthy donors. PCR was performed using 60 Vbeta and 13 Jbeta primers. Measured with immunoSEQ multiplex PCR; TCRdb has only the in-frame clones, and not every one. This table holds approximately 150,000 clones, roughly 74% found once. Sequenced input: PBMCs. The source is a male donor in good health and CMV-seronegative.

V is TRBV15 and J is TRBJ2-7; 10 bases fit TRBD1. Germline lookup yields CDR1 LNHNV and CDR2 YYDKDF (reference sequence). The J segment lost 2 bases and the V segment lost 3 bases, leaving 4 bases of the junction unmatched. The CDR3 is 15 amino acids. In DNA, the CDR3 is TGTGCCACCAGCAGGGGGACAGGGGACCCCTACGAGCAGTACTTC. The encoded protein is CATSRGTGDPYEQYF.

A note on this clone: Different DNA sequences within this sample yield the same CDR3. The genes are TRBV5-1 and TRBJ2-1, with 9 bases identical to TRBD2. Germline CDR1 is SGHRS and CDR2 is YFSETQ. The CDR3 is 15 residues long. J was trimmed by 4 bases and V by 1 base; bases with no gene match: 3. The CDR3 protein is CASSLLAGSYNEQFF. In DNA form, the CDR3 reads TGCGCCAGCAGCTTGCTAGCGGGATCTTACAATGAGCAGTTCTTC.

The rearrangement uses TRBV13 and TRBJ2-7; 10 positions match TRBD1. Germline V lookup: CDR1 PRHDT, CDR2 FYEKMQ (reference sequence). The CDR3 sequence is 15 residues long. V shed 4 bases, J shed 2 bases, and the junction held 5 bases outside the gene matches. This chain's CDR3 is CASSSHGQGAYEQYF. In nucleotides, the CDR3 is TGTGCCAGCAGCTCCCACGGACAGGGGGCCTACGAGCAGTACTTC.

The rearrangement uses TRBV9 and TRBJ2-1, with TRBD2 matching 8 bases. CDR3 size: 16 residues. Trimming at V came to 6 bases and at J to 8 bases, leaving 16 bases not matched to a gene. CDR1 is SGDLS and CDR2 is YYNGEE in the germline V gene. The CDR3 loop reads CASILRGGRAKDEQFF. CDR3 DNA sequence: TGTGCCAGCATTCTACGGGGGGGACGCGCAAAGGATGAGCAGTTCTTC.

The chain has TRBV15 and TRBJ2-7; a weak D match, TRBD1 (5 bases). Trimming removed 0 bases from V and 2 bases from J, with 8 bases in between. The V gene's germline CDR1 is LNHNV and CDR2 YYDKDF (reference sequence). The CDR3 consists of 14 residues. CDR3 residues: CATSRDSGPYEQYF. CDR3 nucleotides: TGTGCCACCAGCAGAGATTCAGGGCCCTACGAGCAGTACTTC.

This clone has a handful of counts. The chain is built from TRBV11-2 and TRBJ1-1; no clear D. The CDR3 loop spans 14 amino acids. In germline, CDR1 is SGHAT, CDR2 FQNNGV. Trimming stripped 0 bases from V and 1 base from J, with 6 bases between. CDR3 coding DNA: TGTGCCAGCAGCTTAGAATCCGGGAACACTGAAGCTTTCTTT. Amino acids: CASSLESGNTEAFF.

This CDR3 is CASSQRGQGDQPQHF. The CDR3 DNA reads as TGTGCCAGCAGCCAACGGGGACAGGGAGATCAGCCCCAGCATTTT. The chain is built from TRBV7-9 and TRBJ1-5; 9 bases are a match to TRBD1. Germline CDR1 SEHNR, CDR2 FQNEAQ (reference sequence). V shed 5 bases and J 5 bases; nucleotides not matched to a gene: 7. The CDR3 sequence is 15 residues long.

This clone was observed a single time. This rearrangement joins TRBV4-2 to TRBJ2-7, with TRBD1 identical over 7 bases. The CDR3 contains 15 residues. From germline, CDR1 is LGHNA and CDR2 YNFKEQ. V lost 2 bases to trimming and J lost 4 bases; unmatched junction nucleotides: 8. CDR3 in DNA: TGTGCCAGCAGCCAATCCCGGGACAGCCTTTACGAGCAGTACTTC. Translating it yields CASSQSRDSLYEQYF.

The rearrangement joins TRBV7-3 to TRBJ1-1, with D uncertain. This CDR3 contains 13 residues. Germline V CDR1 and CDR2: SGHTA, FQGTGA. V lost 2 bases and J lost 0, with 4 bases in between. The CDR3 DNA follows: TGTGCCAGCAGCTTATATTTGAACACTGAAGCTTTCTTT. The encoded protein is CASSLYLNTEAFF.

This clone turned up a few times. The chain carries TRBV19 and TRBJ1-6; 7 bases agree with TRBD1. The germline gives CDR1 LNHDA, CDR2 SQIVND (reference sequence). This CDR3 has 16 amino acids. Germline trimming cut 0 bases from V and 6 bases from J; bases unmatched to any gene: 5. The CDR3 DNA follows: TGTGCCAGTAGTATAGATCGGGGACAGAGTAATTCACCCCTCCACTTT. Translating gives CASSIDRGQSNSPLHF.

J is TRBJ1-6 and V is TRBV7-8, with 10 bases that match TRBD1. The germline CDR1 and CDR2 sequences are SGHVS and FQNEAQ. This CDR3 contains 16 residues. With 5 bases clipped from V and 3 bases from J, the junction kept 4 bases outside the gene matches. The CDR3 sequence: CASSKGTGVYNSPLHF. The CDR3 DNA sequence: TGTGCCAGCAGCAAGGGGACAGGGGTCTATAATTCACCCCTCCACTTT.

This rearrangement joins TRBV7-9 to TRBJ2-3; 7 bases map to TRBD2. After removal of 5 bases from V and 1 base from J, the junction contained 6 bases not matched to a gene. The CDR3 extends over 15 amino acids. In germline, CDR1 is SEHNR, CDR2 FQNEAQ (reference sequence). As DNA, the CDR3 is TGTGCCAGCAGCCGATCTAGCGGCGGCACAGATACGCAGTATTTT. Translation: CASSRSSGGTDTQYF.

The rearrangement joins TRBV29-1 to TRBJ1-1; possibly TRBD1 for D (5 bases). The CDR3 sequence is 13 residues long. V lost 4 bases, J lost 0 bases, and 9 bases lay in between. Germline-derived CDR1 and CDR2 are SQVTM and ANQGSEA. The CDR3 spells CSVVKGMNTEAFF. For the CDR3, the DNA is TGCAGCGTTGTCAAGGGGATGAACACTGAAGCTTTCTTT.

This clone occurred once. V and J are TRBV14 and TRBJ1-3; no definite D call. Between the trimmed V and J ends, which lost 7 bases and 1 base, there was a span of 14 bases. CDR3 size: 15 residues. CDR1 SGHDN and CDR2 FVKESK come from the germline V gene. The CDR3 here is CASTPESTSGNTIYF. CDR3 coding DNA: TGTGCCAGCACCCCCGAATCAACTTCTGGAAACACCATATATTTT.

V and J are TRBV7-3 and TRBJ2-2, with D tentatively TRBD2 (6 bases). V lost 2 bases and J lost 5, with 12 bases in between. The CDR3 contains 15 residues. Germline V gene sequence: CDR1 SGHTA, CDR2 FQGTGA. Here the CDR3 reads CASSLGSGGTGELFF. The CDR3 bases are TGTGCCAGCAGCTTAGGGTCCGGAGGGACCGGGGAGCTGTTTTTT.

The chain carries TRBV5-4 and TRBJ2-1, with D perhaps matching TRBD1 (6 bases). CDR3 size: 12 residues. Germline lookup yields CDR1 SGHNT and CDR2 YYREEE (reference sequence). Trimming shortened V by 7 bases and J by 10 bases, and 15 bases separated the two germline ends. The CDR3 spells CASGWGRGEQFF. As DNA, the CDR3 is TGTGCCAGCGGCTGGGGAAGGGGGGAGCAGTTCTTC.

The rearrangement uses TRBV7-9 and TRBJ2-3; weak D call: TRBD2 (7 bases). Germline CDR1 is SEHNR and CDR2 is FQNEAQ (reference sequence). The CDR3 has 16 amino acids. V was pared by 5 bases and J by 5 bases, with 20 bases between. CDR3 sequence reads: CASSPQGHQRGDTQYF. In DNA, the CDR3 is TGTGCCAGCAGCCCCCAGGGGCACCAGCGGGGAGATACGCAGTATTTT.

The V gene is TRBV5-8, the J gene TRBJ1-2; no firm D call. The CDR3 is made up of 13 amino acids. CDR1 and CDR2 from the germline V gene are SGHTS and YDEGEE. The V end was cut by 4 bases, the J end by 8 bases, with 15 bases between. CDR3 in amino acids: CASSRGSGVGYTF. CDR3 DNA: TGTGCCAGCAGCCGCGGGTCCGGGGTAGGCTACACCTTC. Looking up the rest from reference TRBV5-8 and TRBJ1-2 gives the full variable domain: EAGVTQSPTHLIKTRGQQATLRCSPISGHTSVYWYQQALGLGLQFLLWYDEGEERNRGNFPPRFSGRQFPNYSSELNVNALELEDSALYLCASSRGSGVGYTFGSGTRLTVV.

Note on this clone: The same CDR3 is also encoded by other DNA sequences in this sample. V is TRBV4-3 and J is TRBJ2-6; D may be TRBD2 (5 bases). Trimming took 0 bases from V and 4 from J, leaving 10 bases between them. The length of the CDR3 is 16 residues. Germline values: CDR1 LGHNA, CDR2 YSLEER. The DNA of the CDR3 is TGCGCCAGCAGCCAAGATAGAGGGTCCGGGGCCAACGTCCTGACTTTC. As protein: CASSQDRGSGANVLTF.

This clone has a single count. J is TRBJ2-5 and V is TRBV7-6; a possible D gene is TRBD2 (6 bases). Germline lookup yields CDR1 SGHVS and CDR2 FNYEAQ. CDR3 length: 16 residues. V lost 2 bases, J lost 7 bases, and 20 bases lay in between. CDR3 loop: CASSLNSQRVVSTQYF. The CDR3 DNA sequence: TGTGCCAGCAGCTTAAATTCCCAGCGGGTAGTATCGACCCAGTACTTC.